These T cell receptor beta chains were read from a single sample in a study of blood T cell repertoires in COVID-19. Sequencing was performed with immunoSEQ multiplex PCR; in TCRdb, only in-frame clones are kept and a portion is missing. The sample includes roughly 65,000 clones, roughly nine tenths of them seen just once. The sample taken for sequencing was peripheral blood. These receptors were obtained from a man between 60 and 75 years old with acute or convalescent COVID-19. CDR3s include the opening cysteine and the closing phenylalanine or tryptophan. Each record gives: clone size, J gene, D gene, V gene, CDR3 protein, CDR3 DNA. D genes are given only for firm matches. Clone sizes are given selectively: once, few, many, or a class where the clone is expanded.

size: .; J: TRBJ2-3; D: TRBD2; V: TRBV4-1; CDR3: CASSQVTSGSTDTQYF; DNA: TGCGCCAGCAGCCAAGTAACTAGCGGTAGCACAGATACGCAGTATTTT
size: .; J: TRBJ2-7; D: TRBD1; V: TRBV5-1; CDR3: CASSASRRDRAHQQYF; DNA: TGCGCCAGCAGCGCTAGCCGCCGGGACAGGGCTCACCAGCAGTACTTC
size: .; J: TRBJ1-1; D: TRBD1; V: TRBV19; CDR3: CASRSGGTEAFF; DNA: TGTGCCAGTAGATCAGGGGGCACTGAAGCTTTCTTT
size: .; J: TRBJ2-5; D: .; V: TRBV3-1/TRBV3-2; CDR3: CASSLQVSLKTQYF; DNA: TGTGCCAGCAGTCTTCAGGTTAGTCTGAAGACCCAGTACTTC
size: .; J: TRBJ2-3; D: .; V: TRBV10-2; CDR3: CASSESARTDTQYF; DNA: TGCGCCAGCAGTGAGTCTGCGAGGACAGATACGCAGTATTTT
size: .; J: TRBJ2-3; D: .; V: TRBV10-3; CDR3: CAISEQGGLTTSTDTQYF; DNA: TGTGCCATCAGTGAGCAAGGAGGACTTACAACAAGCACAGATACGCAGTATTTT
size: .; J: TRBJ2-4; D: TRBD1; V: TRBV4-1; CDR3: CASSQRQGLDIQYF; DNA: TGCGCCAGCAGCCAACGACAGGGATTGGACATTCAGTACTTC
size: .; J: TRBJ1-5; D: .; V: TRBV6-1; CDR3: CASSESTLMGLPGRNQPQHF; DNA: TGTGCCAGCAGTGAATCAACCTTGATGGGACTACCGGGCCGCAATCAGCCCCAGCATTTT
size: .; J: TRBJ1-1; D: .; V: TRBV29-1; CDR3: CSAMAGNTEAFF; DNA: TGCAGCGCCATGGCGGGGAATACTGAAGCTTTCTTT
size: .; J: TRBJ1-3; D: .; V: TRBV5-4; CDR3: CASSLDPGSGNTIYF; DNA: TGTGCCAGCAGCTTGGACCCAGGCTCTGGAAACACCATATATTTT
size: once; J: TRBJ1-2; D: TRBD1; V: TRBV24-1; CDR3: CATSDSGTGHYGYTF; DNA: TGTGCCACCAGTGATTCCGGGACAGGGCACTATGGCTACACCTTC
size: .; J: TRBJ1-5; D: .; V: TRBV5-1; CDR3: CASSAVEGGWVQPQHF; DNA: TGCGCCAGCAGCGCAGTCGAGGGCGGTTGGGTTCAGCCCCAGCATTTT
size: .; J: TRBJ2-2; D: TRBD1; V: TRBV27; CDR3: CASSGTGKITGELFF; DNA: TGTGCCAGCTCCGGGACAGGGAAGATCACCGGGGAGCTGTTTTTT
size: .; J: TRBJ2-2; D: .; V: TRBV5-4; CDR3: CASSPVNRATGELFF; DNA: TGTGCCAGCAGCCCCGTGAACAGGGCAACCGGGGAGCTGTTTTTT
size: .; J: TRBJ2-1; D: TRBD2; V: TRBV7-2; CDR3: CASSGLTLAGVNEQFF; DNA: TGTGCCAGCAGCGGCCTAACACTAGCGGGGGTTAATGAGCAGTTCTTC
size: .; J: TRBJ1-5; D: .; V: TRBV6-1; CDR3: CASSEGYESQPQHF; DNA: TGTGCCAGCAGTGAAGGGTACGAGTCTCAGCCCCAGCATTTT
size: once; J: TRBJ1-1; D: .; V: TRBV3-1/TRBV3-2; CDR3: CASSQERQGITEAFF; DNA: TGTGCCAGCAGCCAAGAGAGGCAGGGGATAACTGAAGCTTTCTTT
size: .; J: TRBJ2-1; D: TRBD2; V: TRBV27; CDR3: CASTPARGMGDEQFF; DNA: TGTGCCAGCACCCCCGCGCGGGGGATGGGCGATGAGCAGTTCTTC
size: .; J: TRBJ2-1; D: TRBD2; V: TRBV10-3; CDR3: CAISEKSGGASEQFF; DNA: TGTGCCATCAGTGAGAAGAGCGGGGGGGCCTCTGAGCAGTTCTTC
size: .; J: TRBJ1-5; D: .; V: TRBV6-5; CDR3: CASKRGNQPQHF; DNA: TGTGCCAGCAAAAGAGGGAATCAGCCCCAGCATTTT
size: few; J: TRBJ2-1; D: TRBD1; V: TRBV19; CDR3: CASSKATGGSWGNNEQFF; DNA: TGTGCCAGTAGTAAGGCGACAGGGGGCTCGTGGGGAAACAATGAGCAGTTCTTC
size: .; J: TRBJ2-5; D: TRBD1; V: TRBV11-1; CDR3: CASSRDRAGGETQYF; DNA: TGTGCCAGCAGCCGGGACAGGGCCGGGGGAGAGACCCAGTACTTC
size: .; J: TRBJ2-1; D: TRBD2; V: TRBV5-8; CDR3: CASSLAGGEQFF; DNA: TGTGCCAGCAGCTTAGCGGGGGGAGAGCAGTTCTTC
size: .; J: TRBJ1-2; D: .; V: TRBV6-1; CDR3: CASSEAGRRYGYTF; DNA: TGTGCCAGCAGTGAGGCAGGGCGCAGATATGGCTACACCTTC
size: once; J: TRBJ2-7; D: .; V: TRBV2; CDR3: CASNPDGNYEQYF; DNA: TGTGCCAGCAACCCGGACGGGAACTACGAGCAGTACTTC
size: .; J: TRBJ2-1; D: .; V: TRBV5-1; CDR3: CASSLAAGALYNEQFF; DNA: TGCGCCAGCAGCTTGGCGGCGGGGGCCCTCTACAATGAGCAGTTCTTC